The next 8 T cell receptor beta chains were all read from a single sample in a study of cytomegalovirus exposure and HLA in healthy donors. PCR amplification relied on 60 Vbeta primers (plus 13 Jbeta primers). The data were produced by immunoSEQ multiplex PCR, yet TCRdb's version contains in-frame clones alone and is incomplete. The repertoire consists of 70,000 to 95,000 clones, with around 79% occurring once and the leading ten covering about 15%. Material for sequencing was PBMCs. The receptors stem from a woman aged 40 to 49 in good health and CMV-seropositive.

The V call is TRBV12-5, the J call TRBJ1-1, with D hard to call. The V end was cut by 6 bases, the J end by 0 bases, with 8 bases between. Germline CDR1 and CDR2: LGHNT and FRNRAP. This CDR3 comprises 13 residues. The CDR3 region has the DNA TGTGCTAGTGGCCCAACAGTGAACACTGAAGCTTTCTTT. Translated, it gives CASGPTVNTEAFF.

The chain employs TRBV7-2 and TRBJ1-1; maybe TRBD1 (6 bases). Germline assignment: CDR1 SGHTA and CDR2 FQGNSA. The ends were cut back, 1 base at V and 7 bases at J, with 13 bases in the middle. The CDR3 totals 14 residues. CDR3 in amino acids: CASSLVTGNGEAFF. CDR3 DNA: TGTGCCAGCAGCTTAGTCACAGGGAACGGTGAAGCTTTCTTT.

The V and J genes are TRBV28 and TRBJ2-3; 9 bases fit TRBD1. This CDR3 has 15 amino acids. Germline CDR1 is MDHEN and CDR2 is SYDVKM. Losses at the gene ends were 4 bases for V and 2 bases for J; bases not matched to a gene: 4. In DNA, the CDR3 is TGTGCCAGCAGTTCCCGGGACAGGGACACAGATACGCAGTATTTT. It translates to CASSSRDRDTDTQYF.

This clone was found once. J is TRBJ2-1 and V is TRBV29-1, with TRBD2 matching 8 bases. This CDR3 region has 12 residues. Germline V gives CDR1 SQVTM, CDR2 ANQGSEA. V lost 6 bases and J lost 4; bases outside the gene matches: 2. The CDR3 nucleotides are TGCAGCGTGAGACTAGCGTACAATGAGCAGTTCTTC. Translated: CSVRLAYNEQFF.

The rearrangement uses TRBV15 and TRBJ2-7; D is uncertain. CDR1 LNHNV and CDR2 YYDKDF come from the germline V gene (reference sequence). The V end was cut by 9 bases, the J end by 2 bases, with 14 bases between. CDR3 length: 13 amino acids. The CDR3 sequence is CATSPSYTYEQYF. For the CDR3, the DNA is TGTGCCACTTCTCCGTCATACACCTACGAGCAGTACTTC.

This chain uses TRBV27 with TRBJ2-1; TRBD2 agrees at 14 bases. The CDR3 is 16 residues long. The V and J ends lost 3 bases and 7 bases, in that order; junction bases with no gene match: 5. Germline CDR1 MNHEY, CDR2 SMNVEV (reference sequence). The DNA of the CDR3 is TGTGCCAGCAGTTTCGGGACTAGCGGGAGTAGGAATGAGCAGTTCTTC. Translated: CASSFGTSGSRNEQFF.

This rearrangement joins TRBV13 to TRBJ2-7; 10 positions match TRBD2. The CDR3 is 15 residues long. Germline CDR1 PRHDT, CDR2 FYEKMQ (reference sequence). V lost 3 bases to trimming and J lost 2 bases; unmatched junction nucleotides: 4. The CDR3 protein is CASSFQREGPYEQYF. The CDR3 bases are TGTGCCAGCAGCTTTCAGCGGGAGGGCCCCTACGAGCAGTACTTC. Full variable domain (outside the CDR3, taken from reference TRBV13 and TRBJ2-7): AAGVIQSPRHLIKEKRETATLKCYPIPRHDTVYWYQQGPGQDPQFLISFYEKMQSDKGSIPDRFSAQQFSDYHSELNMSSLELGDSALYFCASSFQREGPYEQYFGPGTRLTVT.

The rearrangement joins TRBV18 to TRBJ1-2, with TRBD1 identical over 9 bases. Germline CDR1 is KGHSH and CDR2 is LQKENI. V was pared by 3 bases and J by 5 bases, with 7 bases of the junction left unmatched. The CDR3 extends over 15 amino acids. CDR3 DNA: TGTGCCAGCTCACCTCCACAGGGGGCTGTTTATGGCTACACCTTC. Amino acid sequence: CASSPPQGAVYGYTF.